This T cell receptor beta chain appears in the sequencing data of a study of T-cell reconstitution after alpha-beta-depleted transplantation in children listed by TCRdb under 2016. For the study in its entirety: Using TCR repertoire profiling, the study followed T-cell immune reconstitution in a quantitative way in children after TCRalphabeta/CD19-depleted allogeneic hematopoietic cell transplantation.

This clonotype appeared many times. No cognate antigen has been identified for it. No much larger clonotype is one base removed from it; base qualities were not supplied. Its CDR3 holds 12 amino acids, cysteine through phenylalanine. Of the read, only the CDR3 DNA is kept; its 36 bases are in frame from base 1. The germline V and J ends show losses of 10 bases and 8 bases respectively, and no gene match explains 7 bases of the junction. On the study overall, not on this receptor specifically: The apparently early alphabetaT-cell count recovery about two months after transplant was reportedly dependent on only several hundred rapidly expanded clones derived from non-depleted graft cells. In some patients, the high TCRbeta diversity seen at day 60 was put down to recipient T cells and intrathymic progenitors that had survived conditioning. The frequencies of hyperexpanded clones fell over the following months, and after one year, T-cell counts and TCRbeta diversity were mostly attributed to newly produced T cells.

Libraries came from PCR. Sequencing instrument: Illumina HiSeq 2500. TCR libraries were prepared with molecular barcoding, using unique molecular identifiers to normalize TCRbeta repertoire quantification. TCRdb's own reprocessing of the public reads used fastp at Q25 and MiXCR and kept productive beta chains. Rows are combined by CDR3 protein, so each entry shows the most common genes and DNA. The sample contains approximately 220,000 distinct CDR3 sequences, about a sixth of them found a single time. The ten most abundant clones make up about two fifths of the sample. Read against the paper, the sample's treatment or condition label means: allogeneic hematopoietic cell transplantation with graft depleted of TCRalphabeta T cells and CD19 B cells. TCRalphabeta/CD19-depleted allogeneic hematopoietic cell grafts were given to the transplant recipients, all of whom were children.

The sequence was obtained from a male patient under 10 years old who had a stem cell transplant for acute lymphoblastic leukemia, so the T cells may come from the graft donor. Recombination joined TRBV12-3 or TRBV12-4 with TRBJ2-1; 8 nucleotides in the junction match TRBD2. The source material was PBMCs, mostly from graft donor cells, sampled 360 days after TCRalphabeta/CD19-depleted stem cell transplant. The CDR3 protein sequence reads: CATVGRGDEQFF. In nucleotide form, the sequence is TGTGCCACCGTCGGGAGGGGGGATGAGCAGTTCTTC.